The clone carrying this T cell receptor beta chain was seen a handful of times. Its cognate antigen is unknown. From germline, CDR1 is MGHRA and CDR2 YSYEKL. This CDR3 has 18 amino acids. Trimming removed 10 bases from V and 1 base from J; junction bases left unmatched: 15. Populations obtained by sorting all exceeded 98% purity. The investigators reverse transcribed all of the isolated RNA, so they sequenced expressed TCRB transcripts. Only in-frame clones appear in the TCRdb table, and some are missing; sequencing was by immunoSEQ multiplex PCR. This table holds 350,000 to 400,000 clones, around 13% found once. The sample belongs to a study of beta chain features in type 1 diabetes. Broader study findings: Shortening that was moderate but significant affected the TCRB CDR3s of Type 1 diabetes patients in all four CD4+ subsets. Compared with healthy donors, patients appeared to share more similar naive, central memory and regulatory TCRB repertoires.

V usage is TRBV4-1 and J usage is TRBJ2-1, with 11 bases lining up with TRBD2. The sample was naive CD4+ T cells from blood. The clonotype comes from a woman younger than 30 with type 1 diabetes. The CDR3 spells CATRRELAGARSYNEQFF. The DNA for the CDR3 is TGCGCCACCAGAAGGGAACTAGCGGGAGCTAGGTCCTACAATGAGCAGTTCTTC.